This T cell receptor beta chain was identified during a study of cytomegalovirus exposure and HLA in healthy donors listed by TCRdb under 2017. Background for the entire study: According to an earlier analysis of 587 of the donors, about 179 million T cells yielded 117 million unique TCR beta sequences and about 300 Gb of sequence data. Four or five DR-DQ haplotypes were handled as single units for association and clustering because linkage in the cohort was strong. An early release that covered some 640 HLA-typed donors contained about 290 gigabases of sequencing data and approximately 85 million unique TCR sequences. To predict cytomegalovirus infection status, the study brought together high-throughput TCR immunosequencing, statistical association of individual TCRs with disease status, and machine learning. Rather than drawing on any new phenotypic data, the later analysis identified candidate immune exposures from TCR beta sequences and the way those sequences occurred across donors. In a later genetic analysis, genome-wide SNP genotypes for about 55% of the roughly 700 donors were used, and that subset was treated as a discovery cohort. The number of typed donors differed by locus: about 629-630 for A, B, C, DRB1 and DQB1; roughly 510 for DQA1; some 590 for DPA1; and around 470 for DPB1. Along with the 666-subject first cohort, a separate validation cohort of approximately 110 different subjects was used. All discovery cohort repertoires had been generated on a single sequencing platform. To study patterns of TCR occurrence, a later analysis re-analyzed previously published TCR beta repertoires from 550 to 800 donors and added high-resolution HLA genotyping. The study used immunosequencing to profile the T cell repertoires of approximately 690 subjects and linked those repertoires to cytomegalovirus serostatus. Of the approximately 400 genotyped donors, 65% to 90% were placed in the genetic ancestry cluster associated with self-reported Caucasian donors. An earlier analysis of 500 to 650 of the donors applied high-throughput TCR beta sequencing to assess whether each TCR beta V gene segment acted as functional or pseudogenic. Donor age, sex, ethnicity and CMV serostatus were compiled together with the repertoire data. HLA typing covered class I and class II loci at four-digit resolution. On average, 235,054 unique TCR beta nucleotide sequences were sequenced per donor among roughly 430 genotyped donors of the cohort, with 15% to 20% of those sequences being non-productive. The study aimed to test whether signatures of past pathogen exposure could be identified by cataloging public T cell receptors. What the study reported, not specific to this receptor: While some public TCRs were present in many individuals, most TCR sequences turned up only very rarely across donors. According to a later genetic analysis, donors in an Asian-associated ancestry cluster had fewer N-insertions in productive TCRs than the roughly 700-donor mean. Because some donors lacked HLA typing at each locus, the association tests relied only on the typed subset. Only TCR beta chains were sequenced in this cohort, and the absence of alpha or paired-chain data limited detectable features. According to the authors, the approach could potentially be generalized to other disease states and immunological phenotypes. In a later analysis, HLA-associated TCR beta chains were found to be more clonally expanded and to have lower generation probabilities than equally common non-associated chains. The classifier was reported to diagnose cytomegalovirus status with high specificity and sensitivity in both the original and validation cohorts. Presence/absence analyses assumed roughly uniform sequencing depth across donors, an assumption that may not hold. The 87-base-pair reads could not distinguish some IMGT-functional V segments, including TRBV6-2 and TRBV6-3, so those segments were excluded. The earlier analysis of about 600 of the donors excluded over 15 rarely observed V segments, including chromosome 9 orphons, because counts were too low. In a later analysis, several top co-occurrence clusters were reported to appear linked to parvovirus B19, influenza, CMV and Epstein-Barr virus. Strong co-occurrence of HLA alleles, especially DR and DQ, made assigning TCR associations to individual alleles difficult. A cluster of highly shared sequence variants was judged likely to be a technical artifact of the sequencing pipeline. A few of the identified cytomegalovirus-associated TCR beta chains were confirmed in vitro to be specific for cytomegalovirus antigens. An association between a missense DCLRE1C variant and V-gene and J-gene trimming of TCR beta chains was found in a later genetic analysis and replicated in an independent cohort. According to a later analysis, most CMV-associated TCR beta chains appeared to be HLA-restricted, and the HLA associations seemed to be driven largely by CMV exposure. The study gave a list of 150 to 200 TCR beta chains associated with cytomegalovirus. In a later analysis, the rate of TCR association differed among HLA loci, with DRB1 alleles having the most associated TCRs and HLA-C alleles having the fewest. Correlated functional status among segregating V segments might reflect linkage disequilibrium, but an unknown experimental factor could not be ruled out. A further reported finding was that TCR beta sequences accurately predicted the HLA-A and HLA-B alleles for most subjects in the first cohort. CMV serostatus was the only immune exposure information available for the cohort. In a later analysis, 15,000 to 20,000 TCR beta sequences were associated with specific HLA alleles at a false discovery rate of 0.05. In an earlier analysis of 587 of the donors, most TCR beta V segments were observed in productive rearrangements about 87% or about 30% of the time, broadly matching IMGT annotations.

The CDR3 holds 13 amino acids from the cysteine to the phenylalanine. CDR3 DNA is the only sequence kept; it has 39 bases, read in frame from the first base. Germline trimming: 11 bases from V, 3 bases from J; junction bases outside gene matches: 8. The germline V gene sets CDR1 to SGHVS and CDR2 to FNYEAQ. The cohort was made up of 666 healthy bone marrow donors. Cohort members were all nominally healthy when sampled, although unrecorded immune exposures were likely present. The donor was CMV seronegative and belonged to the group of under 400 seronegative cohort members. Each donor provided a peripheral blood sample, and peripheral blood mononuclear cells were used for TCR beta sequencing. Genomic DNA extraction from the blood cell samples was performed with the Qiagen DNeasy Blood Extraction Kit. This clone was recorded once. Its antigen target is currently unknown. One base away there is no much larger clone; base qualities are not given.

Receptor libraries were prepared by the immunoSEQ multiplex PCR assay. The multiplex PCR relied on a mix of 60 forward primers for TCR Vbeta segments and 13 reverse primers for TCR Jbeta segments. Amplification of the CDR3 region of rearranged TCR beta genes was performed with a multiplex PCR assay on genomic DNA. The Illumina HiSeq System was used to sequence the amplified TCR beta libraries as 87-base-pair reads. The study's own analysis went as follows. A later analysis counted approximately 76 million unique TCR beta chains across the 690 or so repertoires, and 10 million to 11 million of these chains were shared by at least two donors. To remove PCR and sequencing errors, raw reads were error-corrected and collapsed into unique sequences using a nearest-neighbor algorithm that merged closely related sequences. To assign V, D and J gene segments, CDR3 sequences were aligned to IMGT reference sequences. For a sequence to be retained, a match of at least six nucleotides to both a V gene segment and a J gene segment was required. A rearrangement was called productive if the CDR3 had no stop codons and remained in frame with V and J, and every other rearrangement was called non-productive. CDR3 was defined by IMGT convention, running from the second conserved V-encoded cysteine to the conserved J-encoded phenylalanine. Sequences without an unambiguous match to a single V gene segment were excluded from the earlier analysis of approximately 600 of the donors. In an earlier analysis of approximately 590 of the donors, V segments were called functional above 56.7% productive rearrangements and were called segregating when the between-donor standard deviation exceeded 5%. A statistical classification framework was built to diagnose cytomegalovirus status from the catalog of TCR beta chain sequences. A later analysis assigned V and J genes by comparing TCR nucleotide sequences with IMGT/GENE-DB human TR gene sequences. A later analysis assigned CDR3 sequences and most-parsimonious VDJ recombination scenarios with the TCRdist pipeline. A later analysis defined each TCR beta chain by its CDR3 amino acid sequence plus V-gene family, and excluded reads lacking a unique V-gene family. In a later analysis, 550 to 650 highly shared, low-generation-probability nucleotide sequences were removed to address suspected cross-contamination and a sequencing artifact. For each public chain, a later analysis derived a clonal expansion index from normalized ranks of inferred template counts within each repertoire. Generation probabilities in a later analysis came from a VDJ recombination model fitted to out-of-frame rearrangements, and those results were checked against IGoR. A later analysis scored TCR-TCR, TCR-HLA and TCR-CMV co-occurrence with hypergeometric tests, applying a repertoire-size bias correction to TCR pairs. False discovery rates were estimated in a later analysis by permuting HLA or CMV assignments 20 times. A later analysis grouped co-occurring TCRs with DBSCAN, adding TCRdist sequence similarity when clustering within HLA-allele-positive subsets. Repertoires with fewer than 30,000 or more than 120,000 public chains were left out of co-occurrence clustering, as were five repertoires with anomalous nucleotide sharing. Not all clones reach the TCRdb copy of this immuneACCESS table, which keeps in-frame sequences only. Checked studies attribute under half of the gap to unresolved V genes and leave the rest unexplained. For V, J and clone size, that table is used; D and trimming come from the DNA. Here the sample has around 150,000 clones; approximately 71% occur a single time. The ten biggest clones cover 2% of the sample.

This TCR was recovered from a man aged 25-40 years in good health and CMV-seronegative. Sequencing was carried out using PBMCs. The sequence links TRBV7-6 to TRBJ2-3, and TRBD1 matches 7 of the central bases. The DNA reads TGTGCCGTACGGGACAGCACAACAGATACGCAGTATTTT. Its protein reads: CAVRDSTTDTQYF.